This is a list of T cell receptor beta chains from one sample in a study of CXCR3-negative and CXCR3-positive naive CD8 T cells. TCRdb reprocessed the 5' RACE reads and stores each CDR3 protein as one record, lacking DNA. This table holds about 41,000 distinct CDR3 sequences. Sequencing used naive CXCR3- CD8+ T cells from blood. The receptors here all came from a human donor in good health. Some clones in this sample may be carry-over from other donors' samples. The CDR3 runs from the conserved cysteine through the conserved F or W.

v_call	j_call	cdr3_aa
TRBV6-5	TRBJ1-2	CASSLGGSGYTF
TRBV6-4	TRBJ1-1	CASSRDSGNTEAFF
TRBV30	TRBJ2-3	CAWSGGGGTDTQYF
TRBV29-1	TRBJ2-2	CSVERGPGELFF
TRBV7-9	TRBJ2-7	CASSLARDTSYEQYF
TRBV5-1	TRBJ2-2	CASSWGVMNTGELFF
TRBV4-3	TRBJ2-1	CASSQGTGWNEQFF
TRBV29-1	TRBJ1-1	CSVEDPGRSEAFF
TRBV29-1	TRBJ2-7	CSVEWAEGKPYEQYF
TRBV13	TRBJ2-7	CASSLGTSGGGEQYF